These T cell receptor beta chains were read from a single sample in a study of cytomegalovirus exposure and HLA in healthy donors. The method was immunoSEQ multiplex PCR; TCRdb's version includes in-frame clones alone and lacks a portion of them. The data show 250,000 to 350,000 clones, over 85% seen once. The sequenced sample consisted of PBMCs. The receptors derive from a young woman in good health and CMV-seronegative. Both conserved end residues are part of each CDR3.

cdr3_length,v_call,j_call,cdr3_aa
13,TRBV2,TRBJ2-1,CATTSGRNNEQFF
19,TRBV27,TRBJ2-7,CASSFYPPQGQGPTYEQYF
22,TRBV27,TRBJ1-3,CASSYAQVGQGSFSLSGNTIYF
14,TRBV2,TRBJ1-2,CASSESSVGGGYTF
12,TRBV18,TRBJ2-1,CAGGGAWNEQFF
14,TRBV5-4,TRBJ2-1,CASSLSGAVNEQFF
11,TRBV7-9,TRBJ2-5,CSSRSRETQYF
15,TRBV13,TRBJ1-2,CASSFRGAPNYGYTF
17,TRBV5-4,TRBJ2-5,CASSLISGGRYSGTQYF
14,TRBV11-3,TRBJ2-1,CASSLGAGFDEQFF
17,TRBV5-6,TRBJ1-3,CASSLVSRQGTGNTIYF
15,TRBV6-5,TRBJ2-1,CASSYQSGTGGEQFF
12,TRBV14,TRBJ2-2,CASSHRPGELFF
14,TRBV30,TRBJ2-1,CAWTIGSPYNEQFF
14,TRBV5-1,TRBJ1-2,CASSADTSNYGYTF
11,TRBV5-1,TRBJ1-2,CASSTEYGYTF
13,TRBV7-9,TRBJ2-7,CASSLGTGYEQYF
16,TRBV6-5,TRBJ2-1,CASSFTLAGGPNEQFF
13,TRBV6-1,TRBJ2-7,CAIRLAGDYEQYF
15,TRBV25-1,TRBJ1-3,CASSDPGQGRNTIYF
13,TRBV30,TRBJ2-2,CAWRGRNTGELFF
19,TRBV10-1,TRBJ2-5,CASSESTIRAADLQETQYF
13,TRBV19,TRBJ1-1,CASSITGVTEAFF
13,TRBV4-1,TRBJ1-3,CASSGQGVHTIYF
15,TRBV5-1,TRBJ1-4,CASSAGTATNEKLFF
15,TRBV15,TRBJ2-1,CATSGDRGVYNEQFF
14,TRBV7-3,TRBJ2-1,CASSLMELLNEQFF
16,TRBV11-2,TRBJ1-2,CASSLAIWEREDGYTF
12,TRBV10-3,TRBJ2-3,CASGGDTDTQYF
13,TRBV4-1,TRBJ1-2,CASSIRQGYGYTF
19,TRBV18,TRBJ2-1,CASSPTGTSGETYYNEQFF
11,TRBV2,TRBJ2-7,CASSLSHEQYF
12,TRBV9,TRBJ1-2,CASSVGQHGYTF
14,TRBV2,.,CASSLERSSYEQYF
15,TRBV2,TRBJ2-1,CASRVTSGLDNEQFF
16,TRBV19,TRBJ1-5,CASSSPETPGARAQHF
13,TRBV5-6,TRBJ1-1,CASSLGVNTEAFF
12,TRBV27,TRBJ1-1,CASVAGNTEAFF
16,TRBV9,TRBJ2-2,CASSAPGTGNTGELFF
13,TRBV7-9,TRBJ1-2,CASSPAGQYGYTF